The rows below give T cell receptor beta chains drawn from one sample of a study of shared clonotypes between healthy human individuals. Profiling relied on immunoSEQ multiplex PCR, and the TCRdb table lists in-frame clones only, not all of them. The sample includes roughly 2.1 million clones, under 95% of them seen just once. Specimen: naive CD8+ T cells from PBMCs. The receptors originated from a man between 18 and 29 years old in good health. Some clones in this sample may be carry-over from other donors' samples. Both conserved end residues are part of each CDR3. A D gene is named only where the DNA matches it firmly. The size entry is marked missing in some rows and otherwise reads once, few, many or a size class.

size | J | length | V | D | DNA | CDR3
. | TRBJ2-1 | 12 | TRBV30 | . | TGTGCCTGGAGTGTAAGCAGTAATGAGCAGTTCTTC | CAWSVSSNEQFF
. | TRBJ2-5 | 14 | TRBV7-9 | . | TGTGCCAGCAGCCCAGTGGGGGCTGGGGAGACCCAGTACTTC | CASSPVGAGETQYF
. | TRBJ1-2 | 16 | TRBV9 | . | TGTGCCAGCAGCGTAGATTCTGGGACTTCTGAGGGCGGCTACACCTTC | CASSVDSGTSEGGYTF
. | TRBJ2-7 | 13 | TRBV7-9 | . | TGTGCCAGCAGCTCGACCGCGGTAGGCGAGCAGTACTTC | CASSSTAVGEQYF
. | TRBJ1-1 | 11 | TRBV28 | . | TGTGCCAGCAGTTTCTCTCTAGGAGCTTTCTTT | CASSFSLGAFF
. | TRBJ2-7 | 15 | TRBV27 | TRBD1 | TGTGCCAGCAGTTTAGTCGGGACAGGGAACCACGAGCAGTACTTC | CASSLVGTGNHEQYF
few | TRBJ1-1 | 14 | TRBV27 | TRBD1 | TGTGCCAGCAGTTTAGGACAGGCGAACACTGAAGCTTTCTTT | CASSLGQANTEAFF
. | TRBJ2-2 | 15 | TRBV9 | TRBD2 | TGTGCCAGCAGCGCCTTCGGGCTAGCGGGAAAGGAGCTGTTTTTT | CASSAFGLAGKELFF
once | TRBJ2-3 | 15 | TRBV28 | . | TGTGCCAGCGCTCTACGACTGCAAACCACAGATACGCAGTATTTT | CASALRLQTTDTQYF
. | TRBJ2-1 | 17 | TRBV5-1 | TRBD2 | TGCGCCAGCAGCGCCCGGGGACTAGCGGAGGTAGGGAATGAGCAGTTCTTC | CASSARGLAEVGNEQFF
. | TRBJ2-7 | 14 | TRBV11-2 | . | TGTGCCAGCAGCTTCCTAGCCCTCACCGGGGAGCAGTACTTC | CASSFLALTGEQYF
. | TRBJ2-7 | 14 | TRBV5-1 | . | TGCGCCAGCAGTCTTGGGACTGTCAACTACGAGCAGTACTTC | CASSLGTVNYEQYF
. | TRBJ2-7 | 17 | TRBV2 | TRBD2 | TGTGCCAGCAGCCCGGGACTAGCGGGAGAGTGGGATTTCGGGCAGTACTTC | CASSPGLAGEWDFGQYF
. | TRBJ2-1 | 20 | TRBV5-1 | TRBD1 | TGCGCCAGCAGCTTGTATTTCCGACAGGGGGGGCTCAGCTCCTACAATGAGCAGTTCTTC | CASSLYFRQGGLSSYNEQFF
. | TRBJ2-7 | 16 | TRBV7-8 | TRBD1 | TGTGCCAGCAGCTTAGCGTGGGGGACAGGGGGATACGAGCAGTACTTC | CASSLAWGTGGYEQYF
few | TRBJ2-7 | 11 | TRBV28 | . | TGTGCCAGCGGGGGCTCCTACGAGCAGTACTTC | CASGGSYEQYF
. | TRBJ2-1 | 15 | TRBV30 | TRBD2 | TGTGCCTGGGGAGGACTAGCGGGAGGGCCCGGTGAGCAGTTCTTC | CAWGGLAGGPGEQFF
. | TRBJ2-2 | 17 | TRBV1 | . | TGCACCAGCAGCCAAGGCGGGGGCGGGAGTATGCACGGGGAGCTGTTTTTT | CTSSQGGGGSMHGELFF
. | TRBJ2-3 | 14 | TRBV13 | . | TGTGCCAGCAGCCTCATTGGGACTTCGGATACGCAGTATTTT | CASSLIGTSDTQYF
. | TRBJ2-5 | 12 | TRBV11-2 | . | TGTGCCAGCAGCTTGGGGGAGGAGACCCAGTACTTC | CASSLGEETQYF
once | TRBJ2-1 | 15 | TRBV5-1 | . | TGCGCCAGCAGCTTGCGGGAGATTTCCTACAATGAGCAGTTCTTC | CASSLREISYNEQFF
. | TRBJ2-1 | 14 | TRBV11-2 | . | TGTGCCAGCAGCTTCAGCGGCTCCTACAATGAGCAGTTCTTC | CASSFSGSYNEQFF
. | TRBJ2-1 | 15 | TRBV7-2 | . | TGTGCCAGCAGTCCCCGGGACAACTCCTACAATGAGCAGTTCTTC | CASSPRDNSYNEQFF
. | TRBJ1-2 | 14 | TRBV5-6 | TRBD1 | TGTGCCAGCAGCCCCGGGACAGGAACCTATGGCTACACCTTC | CASSPGTGTYGYTF
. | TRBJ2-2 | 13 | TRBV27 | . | TGTGCCAGCAGTTTATCCCTAACCGGGGAGCTGTTTTTT | CASSLSLTGELFF
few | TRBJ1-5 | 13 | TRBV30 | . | TGTGCCTGGAGTGTTTCTGGGGATCAGCCCCAGCATTTT | CAWSVSGDQPQHF
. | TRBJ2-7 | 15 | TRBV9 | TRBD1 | TGTGCCAGCAGCGCCTGGACAGGGGGCAACTACGAGCAGTACTTC | CASSAWTGGNYEQYF
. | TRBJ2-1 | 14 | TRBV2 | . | TGTGCCAGAAGAGCGGGACGGGGGCCTAAGGAGCAGTTCTTC | CARRAGRGPKEQFF
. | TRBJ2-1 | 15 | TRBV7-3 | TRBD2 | TGTGCCAGCAGCAGGAGAGCGGGAGTTTACAATGAGCAGTTCTTC | CASSRRAGVYNEQFF
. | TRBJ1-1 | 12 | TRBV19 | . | TGTGCCAGTAGGTGGGGGCTCTCTGAAGCTTTCTTT | CASRWGLSEAFF
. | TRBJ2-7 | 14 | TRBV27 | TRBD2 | TGTGCCAGCAGTTTCACTAGCGGGATCTACGAGCAGTACTTC | CASSFTSGIYEQYF
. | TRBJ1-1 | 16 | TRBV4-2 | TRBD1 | TGTGCCAGCAGCCAAGAGGAGGGGGCGAGGTTCACTGAAGCTTTCTTT | CASSQEEGARFTEAFF
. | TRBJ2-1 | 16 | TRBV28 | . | TGTGCCAGCAGTAACCCGAGCGAGAGCTCCTACAATGAGCAGTTCTTC | CASSNPSESSYNEQFF
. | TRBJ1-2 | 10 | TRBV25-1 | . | TGTGCCAGCATGGGCTATGGCTACACCTTC | CASMGYGYTF
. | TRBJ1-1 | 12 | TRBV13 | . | TGTGCCAGCAGCTTAGGGGCGTCTCTCCCGCTTTTT | CASSLGASLPLF
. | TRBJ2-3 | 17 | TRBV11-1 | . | TGTGCCAGCAGCACCGACCGGGCTAGCGAACGCACAGATACGCAGTATTTT | CASSTDRASERTDTQYF
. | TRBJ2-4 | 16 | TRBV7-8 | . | TGTGCCAGCAGCTTAGTGGGTTGGGGGACCAAAAACATTCAGTACTTC | CASSLVGWGTKNIQYF
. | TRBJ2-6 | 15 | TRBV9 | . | TGTGCCAGCAGCGTAGTGGACTCTGGGGCCAACGTCCTGACTTTC | CASSVVDSGANVLTF
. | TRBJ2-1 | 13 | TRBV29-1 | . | TGCAGCGCTCGCCCCGACAGCTACAATGAGCAGTTCTTC | CSARPDSYNEQFF
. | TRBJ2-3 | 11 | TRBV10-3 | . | TGTGCCATCCTTAGCACAGATACGCAGTATTTT | CAILSTDTQYF
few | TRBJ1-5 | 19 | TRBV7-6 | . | TGTGCCAGCAGCTTAGGCGAGGTGTTTTTAGGGGATAGCAATCAGCCCCAGCATTTT | CASSLGEVFLGDSNQPQHF
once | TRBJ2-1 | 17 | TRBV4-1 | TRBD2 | TGCGCCAGCAGCCTATGGGATAGCGGGAGCTCCTACAATGAGCAGTTCTTC | CASSLWDSGSSYNEQFF
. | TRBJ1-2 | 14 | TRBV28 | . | TGTGCCAGCATGTGGGGAGATGCTAACTATGGCTACACCTTC | CASMWGDANYGYTF
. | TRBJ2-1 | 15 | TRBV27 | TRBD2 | TGTGCCAGCAGCTTATCACTAGCGGGAAACAATGAGCAGTTCTTC | CASSLSLAGNNEQFF
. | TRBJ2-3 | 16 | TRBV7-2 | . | TGTGCCAGCAGCTCTGACTTGAGTTTATTCACAGATACGCAGTATTTT | CASSSDLSLFTDTQYF
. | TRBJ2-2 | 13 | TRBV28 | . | TGTGCCAGCAGTATAAAGAGCACCGGGGAGCTGTTTTTT | CASSIKSTGELFF
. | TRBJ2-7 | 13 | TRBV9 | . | TGTGCCAGCAGCGAACACGGGAGCTCCGAGCAGTACTTC | CASSEHGSSEQYF
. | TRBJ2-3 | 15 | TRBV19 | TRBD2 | TGTGCCAGTAGCCCTCGGGGGGGAAGCACAGATACGCAGTATTTT | CASSPRGGSTDTQYF
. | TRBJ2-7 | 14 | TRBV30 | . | TGTGCCTGGAGTCCGGCGGCATCTCTCTACGAGCAGTACTTC | CAWSPAASLYEQYF
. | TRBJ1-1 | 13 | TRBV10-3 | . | TGTGCCATCAGCGGACAGCGTCTCGCTGAAGCTTTCTTT | CAISGQRLAEAFF
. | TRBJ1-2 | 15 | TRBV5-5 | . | TGTGCCAGCAGCTTAACAGCAAGGGGTAACTATGGCTACACCTTC | CASSLTARGNYGYTF
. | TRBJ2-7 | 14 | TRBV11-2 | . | TGTGCCAGCAGCCGATACTGGGGCTCTGACGAGCAGTACTTC | CASSRYWGSDEQYF
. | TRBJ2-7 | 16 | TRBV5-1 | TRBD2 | TGCGCCAGCAGCTTTGCTAGCGGGAGTTCCGCCTACGAGCAGTACTTC | CASSFASGSSAYEQYF
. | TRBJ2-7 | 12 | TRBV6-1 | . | TGTGCCAGCACCGGACAGTTCTACGAGCAGTACTTC | CASTGQFYEQYF